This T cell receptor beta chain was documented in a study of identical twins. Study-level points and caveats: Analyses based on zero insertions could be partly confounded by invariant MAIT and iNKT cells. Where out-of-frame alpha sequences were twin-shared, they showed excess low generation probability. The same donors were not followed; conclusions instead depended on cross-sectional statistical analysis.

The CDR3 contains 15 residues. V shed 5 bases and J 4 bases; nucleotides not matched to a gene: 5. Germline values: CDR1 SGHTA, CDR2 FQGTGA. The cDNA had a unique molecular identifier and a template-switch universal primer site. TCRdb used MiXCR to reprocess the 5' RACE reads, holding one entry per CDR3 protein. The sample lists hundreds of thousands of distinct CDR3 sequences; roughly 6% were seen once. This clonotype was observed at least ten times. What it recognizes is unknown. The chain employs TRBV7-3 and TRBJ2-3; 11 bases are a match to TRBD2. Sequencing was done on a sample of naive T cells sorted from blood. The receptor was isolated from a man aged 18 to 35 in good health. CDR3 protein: CASSPGLAAPDTQYF. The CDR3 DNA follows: TGTGCCAGCAGCCCGGGACTAGCGGCCCCAGATACGCAGTATTTT.